This T cell receptor (beta chain) was observed in a study of blood T cell repertoires in COVID-19. Study as a whole: Whether acute or convalescent, the COVID-19 samples came from the United States, Italy and Spain. PBMCs, B-cell-depleted T cells, or T cells provided the cDNA or gDNA that made up the material.

The CDR3 spans 21 residues. With V trimmed by 1 base and J by 0 bases, 16 bases remained unmatched. Germline CDR1 reads MNHEY; CDR2 reads SMNVEV (reference sequence). Per the study methods: Amplification of reference gene primers was used by the study to estimate nucleated cell counts. Repertoires were generated with immunoSEQ multiplex PCR, while TCRdb's copy carries only in-frame clones and drops some. Clonal size and the V and J genes are those of that table, whereas D and trimming came from the DNA. The sample yields more than 90,000 clones, approximately 78% seen once. The TCR was taken from a man in his 70s with acute or convalescent COVID-19. The chain has TRBV27 and TRBJ2-7; 12 bases align to TRBD2. The specimen was peripheral blood. The CDR3 nucleotides are TGTGCCAGCAGTTTATTCAGGGAAGGACTAGCGGGGACACTTGCCTCCTACGAGCAGTACTTC. Its translation is CASSLFREGLAGTLASYEQYF.